The TCR beta chain described here comes from a study of blood T cell repertoires in COVID-19. The CDR3 sequence is 11 residues long. V lost 7 bases and J 6 bases, leaving 12 bases between the germline ends. Per germline, CDR1 SQVTM and CDR2 ANQGSEA. Per the original methods: Amplification with reference gene primers provided the estimates of nucleated cell counts. TCRdb's copy holds only in-frame clones and misses some; the assay was immunoSEQ multiplex PCR. V, J and clone size are those of that table, while D and trimming were read from the DNA. The profile shows over 150,000 clones, more than 65% of them singletons.

The gene calls are TRBV29-1 and TRBJ1-2; a possible D gene is TRBD1 (6 bases). Sequenced material: peripheral blood. This TCR was sampled from a man in his 70s with active or convalescent COVID-19. CDR3 region: CSAHWGHGYTF. CDR3 sequence (DNA): TGCAGCGCCCACTGGGGGCATGGCTACACCTTC. The full variable domain, completed using reference TRBV29-1 and TRBJ1-2, is SAVISQKPSRDICQRGTSLTIQCQVDSQVTMMFWYRQQPGQSLTLIATANQGSEATYESGFVIDKFPISRPNLTFSTLTVSNMSPEDSSIYLCSAHWGHGYTFGSGTRLTVV.